The entry below gives a single T cell receptor (beta chain) sequence along with its context. Antigen unknown. The data derive from a study of response to subunit inactivated influenza vaccine. The germline CDR1 and CDR2 sequences are SGHRS and YFSETQ. The V end was cut by 4 bases, the J end by 2 bases, with 16 bases between. The length of the CDR3 is 15 residues. TCRdb ran MiXCR on the RT-PCR reads and lists one entry per CDR3 protein. The profile shows fewer than 550,000 distinct CDR3 sequences, 25% of them singletons. Findings and caveats of the study: Authors proposed each seasonal influenza vaccination draws in few new T cells.

The clonotype originates from a man aged 45-65 years who received an inactivated influenza vaccine. The sequenced sample was CD4+ T cells sorted from PBMCs, obtained 5 days after vaccination. This chain uses TRBV5-1 with TRBJ2-7; a weak D match, TRBD2 (6 bases). The CDR3 sequence is CASSPSGDRTYEQYF. The CDR3 DNA follows: TGCGCCAGCAGCCCCTCGGGGGACCGAACCTACGAGCAGTACTTC. Looking up the rest from reference TRBV5-1 and TRBJ2-7 gives the full variable domain: KAGVTQTPRYLIKTRGQQVTLSCSPISGHRSVSWYQQTPGQGLQFLFEYFSETQRNKGNFPGRFSGRQFSNSRSEMNVSTLELGDSALYLCASSPSGDRTYEQYFGPGTRLTVT.